The present entry profiles one T cell receptor beta chain with its context. What it recognizes is unknown. These data are taken from a study of OX40 agonist ivuxolimab in advanced cancers. Method: immunoSEQ multiplex PCR; TCRdb's copy keeps in-frame clones and lacks some. The sample shows just over 50,000 clones, about four fifths of them seen only once. Study-wide results and caveats: Low levels of normalized T-cell clonal expansion also appeared in some nonresponders.

This TCR was sampled from an adult with an advanced solid tumor such as melanoma, head and neck, liver or kidney cancer. Here the sequenced sample was CD4+ or CD8+ T cells sorted from blood, taken in a trial of the OX40 agonist ivuxolimab.

The CDR3 sequence: CASKLEGGRGYEQFF. CDR3 coding DNA: TGTGCCAGCAAACTGGAGGGGGGCAGGGGTTATGAGCAGTTCTTC. The rearrangement joins TRBV6-4 to TRBJ2-1; D possibly matches TRBD1 or TRBD2 (6 bases each). There are 15 residues in the CDR3. Germline values: CDR1 MRHNA, CDR2 SNTAGT. V lost 7 bases, J lost 8 bases, and 21 bases lay in between.